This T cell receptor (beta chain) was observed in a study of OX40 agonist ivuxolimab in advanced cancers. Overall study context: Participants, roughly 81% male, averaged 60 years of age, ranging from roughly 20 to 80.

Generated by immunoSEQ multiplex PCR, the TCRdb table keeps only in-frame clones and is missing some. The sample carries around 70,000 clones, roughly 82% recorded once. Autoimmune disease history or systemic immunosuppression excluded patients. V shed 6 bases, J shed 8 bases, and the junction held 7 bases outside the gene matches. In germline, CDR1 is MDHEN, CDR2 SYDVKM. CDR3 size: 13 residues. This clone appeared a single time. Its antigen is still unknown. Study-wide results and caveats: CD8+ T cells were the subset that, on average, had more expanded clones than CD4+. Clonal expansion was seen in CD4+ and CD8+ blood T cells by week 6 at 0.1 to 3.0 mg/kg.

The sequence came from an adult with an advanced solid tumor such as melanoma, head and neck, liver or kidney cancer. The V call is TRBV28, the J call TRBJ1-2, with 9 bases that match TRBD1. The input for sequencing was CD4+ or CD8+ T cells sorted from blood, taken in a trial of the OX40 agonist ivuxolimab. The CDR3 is CASRGRTGEGYTF. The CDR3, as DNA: TGTGCCAGCAGAGGGAGGACAGGGGAAGGCTACACCTTC.